Below, 20 T cell receptor beta chains from the same sample are listed, as sequenced in a study of blood T cell repertoires in COVID-19. Sequencing was performed with immunoSEQ multiplex PCR; in TCRdb, only in-frame clones are kept and a portion is missing. The data contain some 220,000 clones, 84% of them singletons. Sequencing was done on a sample of peripheral blood. The source is a woman aged 60 to 75 who had recovered from COVID-19.

The chain links TRBV2 to TRBJ2-7; 10 bases match TRBD2. Germline V gives CDR1 SNHLY, CDR2 FYNNEI. Unmatched junction bases numbered 7, after V lost 8 bases and J lost 3 bases. The CDR3 length is 14 residues. CDR3 amino acids: CASRLIAGGYEQYF. The CDR3, as DNA: TGTGCCAGCCGTCTCATAGCGGGGGGCTACGAGCAGTACTTC.

V and J are TRBV7-2 and TRBJ1-2; D is unclear. The CDR3 has 14 amino acids. V was trimmed by 1 base and J by 8 bases, leaving 14 bases between them. In germline, CDR1 is SGHTA, CDR2 FQGNSA. The CDR3 here is CASSLVGKREGYTF. The CDR3 nucleotides read TGTGCCAGCAGCTTAGTTGGGAAGCGGGAAGGCTACACCTTC.

The CDR3 nucleotides are TGTGCCAGTATCCCCGACAGGACCTCCTATGGCTACACCTTC. It yields the protein CASIPDRTSYGYTF. The chain carries TRBV19 and TRBJ1-2; tentative D call: TRBD1 (6 bases). V lost 7 bases and J 4 bases, leaving 16 bases between the germline ends. Germline assignment: CDR1 LNHDA and CDR2 SQIVND (reference sequence). This CDR3 is 14 amino acids long. The whole variable domain, filled in from reference TRBV19 and TRBJ1-2, reads DGGITQSPKYLFRKEGQNVTLSCEQNLNHDAMYWYRQDPGQGLRLIYYSQIVNDFQKGDIAEGYSVSREKKESFPLTVTSAQKNPTAFYLCASIPDRTSYGYTFGSGTRLTVV.

DNA of the CDR3: TGTGCCAGCAGTTTATTAAACAGGGGTGGCACTGAAGCTTTCTTT. It translates to CASSLLNRGGTEAFF. The chain couples TRBV27 to TRBJ1-1; 7 bases agree with TRBD1. V lost 1 base to trimming and J lost 4 bases; unmatched junction nucleotides: 6. Germline CDR1 is MNHEY and CDR2 is SMNVEV (reference sequence). The CDR3 totals 15 residues.

V gene TRBV7-8 combines with J gene TRBJ1-3; D remains unclear. This CDR3 region has 15 residues. Trimming left V 2 bases short and J 0 bases short, with 8 bases between. Germline CDR1 reads SGHVS; CDR2 reads FQNEAQ. The CDR3 sequence is CASSLLNSSGNTIYF. The CDR3 DNA sequence: TGTGCCAGCAGCTTATTAAACAGCTCTGGAAACACCATATATTTT.

The rearrangement uses TRBV18 and TRBJ1-4; possible D gene TRBD1, 5 bases. V lost 3 bases and J 3 bases, leaving 11 bases between the germline ends. Per germline, CDR1 KGHSH and CDR2 LQKENI. The CDR3 has 15 residues. This CDR3 is CASSPDSLPNEKLFF. The CDR3 nucleotides read TGTGCCAGCTCACCCGACAGTTTACCTAATGAAAAACTGTTTTTT. The full variable domain, with the rest looked up from reference TRBV18 and TRBJ1-4, is NAGVMQNPRHLVRRRGQEARLRCSPMKGHSHVYWYRQLPEEGLKFMVYLQKENIIDESGMPKERFSAEFPKEGPSILRIQQVVRGDSAAYFCASSPDSLPNEKLFFGSGTQLSVL.

This chain connects TRBV5-5 to TRBJ1-1; 9 bases map to TRBD1. Germline V lookup: CDR1 SGHKS, CDR2 YYEKEE (reference sequence). The V and J ends lost 6 bases and 1 base, in that order; junction bases with no gene match: 13. CDR3 length: 17 residues. CDR3 nucleotides: TGTGCCAGCACTAAAGGGGACAGGGTTCTCGGGAACACTGAAGCTTTCTTT. It codes for CASTKGDRVLGNTEAFF.

This rearrangement joins TRBV20-1 to TRBJ2-7; D perhaps matches TRBD1 (6 bases). The V end was cut by 4 bases, the J end by 1 base, with 11 bases between. CDR1 and CDR2 (germline): DFQATT, SNEGSKA (reference sequence). The CDR3 extends over 13 amino acids. The CDR3 loop is CSATDRFSYEQYF. DNA for the CDR3: TGCAGTGCTACTGACAGGTTTTCCTACGAGCAGTACTTC.

The V gene is TRBV5-1, the J gene TRBJ2-7, with 9 bases lining up with TRBD1. Germline V gene data show CDR1 as SGHRS and CDR2 as YFSETQ. Germline trimming cut 4 bases from V and 2 bases from J; bases unmatched to any gene: 7. There are 15 residues in the CDR3. CDR3 region: CASSLDRQGAYEQYF. Written as DNA, the CDR3 is TGCGCCAGCAGCCTCGACCGACAGGGGGCCTACGAGCAGTACTTC. Based on the CDR3 plus reference TRBV5-1 and TRBJ2-7, the full variable domain is KAGVTQTPRYLIKTRGQQVTLSCSPISGHRSVSWYQQTPGQGLQFLFEYFSETQRNKGNFPGRFSGRQFSNSRSEMNVSTLELGDSALYLCASSLDRQGAYEQYFGPGTRLTVT.

V is TRBV30 and J is TRBJ1-4; D remains unclear. From germline, CDR1 is GTSNPN and CDR2 SVGIG (reference sequence). The germline V and J ends were trimmed by 1 base and 4 bases, with 13 bases remaining between them. This CDR3 spans 15 amino acids. The CDR3 reads CAWSASTRNNEKLFF. The CDR3 bases are TGTGCCTGGAGTGCCTCGACCAGGAATAATGAAAAACTGTTTTTT.

This clone has just one count. The chain links TRBV25-1 to TRBJ1-1, with no clear D. CDR3 size: 14 residues. The V end was cut by 1 base, the J end by 1 base, with 7 bases between. Germline V gene sequence: CDR1 MGHDK, CDR2 SYGVNS. The CDR3 is CASSEWAGNTEAFF. Here the CDR3 DNA reads TGTGCCAGCAGTGAATGGGCGGGGAACACTGAAGCTTTCTTT.

The rearrangement joins TRBV19 to TRBJ2-7, with TRBD2 matching over 7 bases. Germline CDR1 LNHDA, CDR2 SQIVND (reference sequence). The junction had 6 bases not matched to a gene; V was cut back by 3 bases and J by 7 bases. CDR3 size: 13 residues. CDR3 protein: CASSMPPGGEQYF. The CDR3 coding sequence is TGTGCCAGTAGTATGCCCCCGGGGGGAGAGCAGTACTTC.

The V and J genes are TRBV5-1 and TRBJ2-3; a weak D match, TRBD2 (6 bases). The CDR3 totals 15 residues. V was pared by 7 bases and J by 0 bases, with 15 bases between. Germline V gene sequence: CDR1 SGHRS, CDR2 YFSETQ. The CDR3: CASGGSSGSTDTQYF. CDR3 nucleotide sequence: TGCGCCAGCGGGGGGTCCAGCGGTAGCACAGATACGCAGTATTTT.

This clone has just one count. V gene TRBV7-9 combines with J gene TRBJ2-3; possible D gene TRBD2, 5 bases. This CDR3 has 14 amino acids. CDR1 is SEHNR, CDR2 FQNEAQ, per germline (reference sequence). V was pared by 4 bases and J by 3 bases, with 11 bases between. DNA for the CDR3: TGTGCCAGCAGCTCCCCGTTAGCGACAGATACGCAGTATTTT. Encoded protein: CASSSPLATDTQYF.

The rearrangement joins TRBV11-2 to TRBJ2-7, with a tentative D call TRBD2 (5 bases). V was trimmed by 5 bases and J by 3 bases, leaving 17 bases between them. The germline gives CDR1 SGHAT, CDR2 FQNNGV. The CDR3 is 15 amino acids. CDR3 sequence: CASSPREGENYEQYF. In nucleotides, the CDR3 is TGTGCCAGCAGCCCGAGAGAGGGTGAGAACTACGAGCAGTACTTC.

J is TRBJ2-7 and V is TRBV11-3, with a possible D match to TRBD2 (5 bases). Per the germline V gene, CDR1 is SGHNT and CDR2 is YENEEA. This CDR3 spans 14 amino acids. Trimming stripped 1 base from V and 4 bases from J, with 11 bases between. The CDR3 loop is CASSLGGGGYEQYF. The CDR3 nucleotides read TGTGCCAGCAGCTTAGGAGGAGGAGGATACGAGCAGTACTTC. The full variable domain, its missing parts supplied by reference TRBV11-3 and TRBJ2-7, is EAGVVQSPRYKIIEKKQPVAFWCNPISGHNTLYWYLQNLGQGPELLIRYENEEAVDDSQLPKDRFSAERLKGVDSTLKIQPAELGDSAVYLCASSLGGGGYEQYFGPGTRLTVT.

V and J are TRBV7-9 and TRBJ1-6; the D gene is possibly TRBD1 (6 bases). Trimming stripped 5 bases from V and 12 bases from J, with 20 bases between. The germline gives CDR1 SEHNR, CDR2 FQNEAQ (reference sequence). The CDR3 totals 15 residues. The CDR3, as DNA: TGTGCCAGCAGCCCAGACGGGGGGGGCGCAGGACCCCTCCACTTT. Translation: CASSPDGGGAGPLHF. Full variable domain (missing parts from reference TRBV7-9 and TRBJ1-6): DTGVSQNPRHKITKRGQNVTFRCDPISEHNRLYWYRQTLGQGPEFLTYFQNEAQLEKSRLLSDRFSAERPKGSFSTLEIQRTEQGDSAMYLCASSPDGGGAGPLHFGNGTRLTVT.

Notes on this clone: The sample has other DNA sequences that encode this CDR3 too. The rearrangement links TRBV9 to TRBJ2-2, with TRBD1 identical over 9 bases. V lost 4 bases to trimming and J lost 2 bases; unmatched junction nucleotides: 6. Germline V gene lookup returns CDR1 SGDLS and CDR2 YYNGEE. The CDR3 consists of 16 residues. The CDR3 nucleotides read TGTGCCAGCAGCCTCCGGGACAGGGTAAACACCGGGGAGCTGTTTTTT. It is translated as CASSLRDRVNTGELFF.

The genes are TRBV3-1 (or the pseudogene TRBV3-2) and TRBJ2-3; the D gene is possibly TRBD2 (6 bases). This CDR3 contains 16 residues. Germline V gene sequence: CDR1 LGHDT, CDR2 YNNKEL (reference sequence). Trimming took 6 bases from V and 4 from J, leaving 20 bases between them. The CDR3, as DNA: TGTGCCAGCAGACGCGGTGGAGGGGTTGGAGCAGATACGCAGTATTTT. Residues: CASRRGGGVGADTQYF.

V and J are TRBV19 and TRBJ2-2, with TRBD1 as a possible D gene (5 bases). Germline lookup yields CDR1 LNHDA and CDR2 SQIVND (reference sequence). The CDR3 extends over 13 amino acids. V was pared by 3 bases and J by 6 bases, with 8 bases between. The CDR3 DNA is TGTGCCAGTAGTATTCTCAGGGCCGGGGAGCTGTTTTTT. Encoded protein: CASSILRAGELFF.